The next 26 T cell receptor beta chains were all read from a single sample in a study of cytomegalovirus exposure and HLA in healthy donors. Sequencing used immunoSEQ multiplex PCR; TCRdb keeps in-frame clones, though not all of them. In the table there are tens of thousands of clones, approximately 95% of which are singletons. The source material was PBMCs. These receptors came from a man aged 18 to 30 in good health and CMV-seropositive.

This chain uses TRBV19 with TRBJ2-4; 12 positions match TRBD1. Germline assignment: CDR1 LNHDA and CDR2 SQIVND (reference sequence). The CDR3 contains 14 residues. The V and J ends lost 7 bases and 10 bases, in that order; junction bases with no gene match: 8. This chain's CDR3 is CASNMGTGGWIQYF. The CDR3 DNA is TGTGCCAGTAATATGGGGACAGGGGGCTGGATTCAGTACTTC.

CDR3 DNA: TGTGCCAGCAGTCCCCCCTCGATGCAGAATATTCATCAGCCCCAGCATTTT. This translates into CASSPPSMQNIHQPQHF. The V call is TRBV28, the J call TRBJ1-5, with D uncertain. Between the trimmed V and J ends, which lost 5 bases and 5 bases, there was a span of 22 bases. The CDR3 loop spans 17 amino acids. CDR1 is MDHEN, CDR2 SYDVKM, per germline.

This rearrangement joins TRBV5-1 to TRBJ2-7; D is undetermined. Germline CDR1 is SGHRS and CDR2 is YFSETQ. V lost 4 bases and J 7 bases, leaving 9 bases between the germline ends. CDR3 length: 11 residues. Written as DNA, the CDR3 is TGCGCCAGCAGCCTCAACGCGGAGCAGTACTTC. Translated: CASSLNAEQYF. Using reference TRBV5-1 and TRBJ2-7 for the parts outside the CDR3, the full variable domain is KAGVTQTPRYLIKTRGQQVTLSCSPISGHRSVSWYQQTPGQGLQFLFEYFSETQRNKGNFPGRFSGRQFSNSRSEMNVSTLELGDSALYLCASSLNAEQYFGPGTRLTVT.

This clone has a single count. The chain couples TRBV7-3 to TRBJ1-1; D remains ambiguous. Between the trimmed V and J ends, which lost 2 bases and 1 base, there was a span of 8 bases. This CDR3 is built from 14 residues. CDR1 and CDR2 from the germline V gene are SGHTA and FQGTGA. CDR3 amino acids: CASSLEQENTEAFF. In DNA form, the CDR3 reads TGTGCCAGCAGCTTAGAACAAGAGAACACTGAAGCTTTCTTT.

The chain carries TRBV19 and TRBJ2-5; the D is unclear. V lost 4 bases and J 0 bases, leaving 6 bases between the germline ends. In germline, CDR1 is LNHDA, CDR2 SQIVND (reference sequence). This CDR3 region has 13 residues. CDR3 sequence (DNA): TGTGCCAGTAGTAACCGGGACCAAGAGACCCAGTACTTC. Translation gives CASSNRDQETQYF.

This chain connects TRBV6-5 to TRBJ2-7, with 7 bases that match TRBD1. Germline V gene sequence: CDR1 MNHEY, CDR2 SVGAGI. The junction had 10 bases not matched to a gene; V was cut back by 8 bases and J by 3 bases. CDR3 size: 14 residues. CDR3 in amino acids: CASGQGQMFYEQYF. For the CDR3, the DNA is TGTGCCAGCGGCCAGGGACAGATGTTCTACGAGCAGTACTTC.

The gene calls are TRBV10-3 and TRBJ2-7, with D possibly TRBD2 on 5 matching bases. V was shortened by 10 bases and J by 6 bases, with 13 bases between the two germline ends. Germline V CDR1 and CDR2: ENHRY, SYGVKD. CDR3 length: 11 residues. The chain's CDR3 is CATARGREQYF. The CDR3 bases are TGTGCCACCGCACGGGGTCGCGAGCAGTACTTC.

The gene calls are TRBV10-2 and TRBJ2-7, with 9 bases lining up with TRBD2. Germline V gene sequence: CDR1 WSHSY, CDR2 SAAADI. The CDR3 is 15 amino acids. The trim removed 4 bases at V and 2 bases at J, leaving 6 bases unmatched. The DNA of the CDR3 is TGCGCCAGCAGTGTGGGGACTAGCAGCACCTACGAGCAGTACTTC. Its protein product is CASSVGTSSTYEQYF.

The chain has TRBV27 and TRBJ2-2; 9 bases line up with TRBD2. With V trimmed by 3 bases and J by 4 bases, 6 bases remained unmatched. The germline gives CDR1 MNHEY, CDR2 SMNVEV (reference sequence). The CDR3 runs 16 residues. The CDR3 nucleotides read TGTGCCAGCAGTTTGAGGGCGGGAGGGGTCACCGGGGAGCTGTTTTTT. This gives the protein CASSLRAGGVTGELFF.

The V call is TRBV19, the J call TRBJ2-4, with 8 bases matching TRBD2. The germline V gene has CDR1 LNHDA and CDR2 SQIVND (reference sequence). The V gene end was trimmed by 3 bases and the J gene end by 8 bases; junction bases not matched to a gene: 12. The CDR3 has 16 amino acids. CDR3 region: CASSIQGSREGHIQYF. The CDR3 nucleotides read TGTGCCAGTAGTATTCAGGGATCTCGGGAGGGTCACATTCAGTACTTC.

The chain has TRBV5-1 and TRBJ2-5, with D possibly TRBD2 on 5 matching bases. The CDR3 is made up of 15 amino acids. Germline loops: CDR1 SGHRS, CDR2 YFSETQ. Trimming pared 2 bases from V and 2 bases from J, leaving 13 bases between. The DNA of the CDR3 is TGCGCCAGCAGCTTTATAGTAGCGCCTCAAGAGACCCAGTACTTC. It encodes CASSFIVAPQETQYF. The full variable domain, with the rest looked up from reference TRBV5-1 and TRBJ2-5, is KAGVTQTPRYLIKTRGQQVTLSCSPISGHRSVSWYQQTPGQGLQFLFEYFSETQRNKGNFPGRFSGRQFSNSRSEMNVSTLELGDSALYLCASSFIVAPQETQYFGPGTRLLVL.

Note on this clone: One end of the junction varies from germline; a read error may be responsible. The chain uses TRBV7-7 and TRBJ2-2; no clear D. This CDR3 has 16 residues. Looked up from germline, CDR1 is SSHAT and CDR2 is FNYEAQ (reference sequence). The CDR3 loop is CASTPSADTNTGELFF. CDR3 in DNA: TGTGCTAGCACCCCATCCGCGGATACGAACACCGGGGAGCTGTTTTTT.

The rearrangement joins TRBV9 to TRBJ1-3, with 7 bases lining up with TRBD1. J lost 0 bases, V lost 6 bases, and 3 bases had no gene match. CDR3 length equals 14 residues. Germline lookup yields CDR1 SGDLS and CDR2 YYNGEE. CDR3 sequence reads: CASTQGSSGNTIYF. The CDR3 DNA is TGTGCCAGCACACAGGGGAGCTCTGGAAACACCATATATTTT.

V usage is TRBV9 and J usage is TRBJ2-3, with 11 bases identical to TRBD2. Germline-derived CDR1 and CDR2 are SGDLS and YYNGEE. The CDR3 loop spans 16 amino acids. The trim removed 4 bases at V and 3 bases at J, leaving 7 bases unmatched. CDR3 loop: CASSSPLAGVTDTQYF. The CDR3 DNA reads TGTGCCAGCAGCTCCCCACTAGCGGGAGTAACAGATACGCAGTATTTT.

The CDR3 region has the DNA TGTGCCAGCAGCCCTAGGACACTTGAAGAGACCCAGTACTTC. This sequence encodes CASSPRTLEETQYF. This chain connects TRBV5-8 to TRBJ2-5; tentative D call: TRBD1 (5 bases). The CDR3 length is 14 residues. The germline V gene has CDR1 SGHTS and CDR2 YDEGEE. Trimming removed 4 bases at V and 3 bases at J, with 13 bases between.

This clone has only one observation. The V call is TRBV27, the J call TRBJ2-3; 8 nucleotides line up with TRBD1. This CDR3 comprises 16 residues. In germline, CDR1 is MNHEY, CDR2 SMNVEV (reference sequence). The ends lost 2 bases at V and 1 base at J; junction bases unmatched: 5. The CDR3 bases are TGTGCCAGCAGTTTACTCGACAGGGGCGGCACAGATACGCAGTATTTT. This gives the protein CASSLLDRGGTDTQYF.

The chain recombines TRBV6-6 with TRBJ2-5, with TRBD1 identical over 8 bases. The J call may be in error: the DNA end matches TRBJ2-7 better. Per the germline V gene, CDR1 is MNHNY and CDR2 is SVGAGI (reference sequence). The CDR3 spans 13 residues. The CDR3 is CASSSDRAYEQYF. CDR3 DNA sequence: TGTGCCAGCAGCTCGGACAGGGCCTACGAGCAGTACTTC.

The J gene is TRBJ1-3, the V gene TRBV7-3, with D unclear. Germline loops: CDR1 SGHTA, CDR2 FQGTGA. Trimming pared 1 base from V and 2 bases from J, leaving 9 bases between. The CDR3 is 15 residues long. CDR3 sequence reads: CASSLRRGPGNTIYF. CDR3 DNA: TGTGCCAGCAGCTTAAGACGTGGGCCTGGAAACACCATATATTTT. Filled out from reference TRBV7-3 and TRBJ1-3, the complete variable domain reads GAGVSQTPSNKVTEKGKYVELRCDPISGHTALYWYRQSLGQGPEFLIYFQGTGAADDSGLPNDRFFAVRPEGSVSTLKIQRTERGDSAVYLCASSLRRGPGNTIYFGEGSWLTVV.

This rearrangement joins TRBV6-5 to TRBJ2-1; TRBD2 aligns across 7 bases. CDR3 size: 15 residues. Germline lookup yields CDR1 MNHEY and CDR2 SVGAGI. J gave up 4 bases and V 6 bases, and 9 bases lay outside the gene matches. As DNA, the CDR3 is TGTGCCAGCAGGGGAATGGGACTACGGTACAATGAGCAGTTCTTC. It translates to CASRGMGLRYNEQFF.

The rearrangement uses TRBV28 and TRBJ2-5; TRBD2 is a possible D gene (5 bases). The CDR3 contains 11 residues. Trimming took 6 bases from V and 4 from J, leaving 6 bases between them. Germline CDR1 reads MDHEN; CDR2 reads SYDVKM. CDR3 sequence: CASRGRETQYF. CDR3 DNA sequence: TGTGCCAGCAGAGGGAGAGAGACCCAGTACTTC.

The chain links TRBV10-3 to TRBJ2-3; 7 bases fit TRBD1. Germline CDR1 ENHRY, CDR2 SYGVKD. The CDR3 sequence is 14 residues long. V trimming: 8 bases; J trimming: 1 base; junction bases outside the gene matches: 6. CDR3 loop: CAIDDGQGTDTQYF. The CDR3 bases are TGTGCCATCGACGACGGACAGGGCACAGATACGCAGTATTTT.

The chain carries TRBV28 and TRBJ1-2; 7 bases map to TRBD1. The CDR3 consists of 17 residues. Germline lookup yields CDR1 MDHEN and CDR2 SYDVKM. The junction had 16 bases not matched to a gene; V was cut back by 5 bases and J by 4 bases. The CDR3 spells CASSRRQRQGVSYGYTF. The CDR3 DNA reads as TGTGCCAGCAGTCGCAGACAAAGACAGGGTGTGAGCTATGGCTACACCTTC.

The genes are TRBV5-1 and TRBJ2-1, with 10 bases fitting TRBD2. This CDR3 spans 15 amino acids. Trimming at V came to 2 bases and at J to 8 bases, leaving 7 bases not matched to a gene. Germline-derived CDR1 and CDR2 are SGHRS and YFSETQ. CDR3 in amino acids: CASSFNSGRLDEQFF. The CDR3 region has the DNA TGCGCCAGCAGCTTTAATAGCGGGAGGTTGGATGAGCAGTTCTTC.

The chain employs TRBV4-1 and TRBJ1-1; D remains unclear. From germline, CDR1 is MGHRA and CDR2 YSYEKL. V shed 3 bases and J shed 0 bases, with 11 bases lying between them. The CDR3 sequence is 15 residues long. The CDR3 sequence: CASSHLAGLNTEAFF. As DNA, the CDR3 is TGCGCCAGCAGCCACCTAGCGGGGTTGAACACTGAAGCTTTCTTT.

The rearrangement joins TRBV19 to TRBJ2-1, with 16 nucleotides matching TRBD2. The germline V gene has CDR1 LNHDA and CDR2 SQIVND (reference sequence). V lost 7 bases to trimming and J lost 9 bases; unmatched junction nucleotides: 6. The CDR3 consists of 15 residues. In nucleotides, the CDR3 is TGTGCCAGTAAAGTTGGGACTAGCGGGAGGGGTGAGCAGTTCTTC. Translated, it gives CASKVGTSGRGEQFF.

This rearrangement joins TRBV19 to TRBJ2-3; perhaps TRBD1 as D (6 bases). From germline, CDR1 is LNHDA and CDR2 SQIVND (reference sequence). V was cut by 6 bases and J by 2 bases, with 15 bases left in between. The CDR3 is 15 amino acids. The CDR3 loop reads CASRPGHGATDTQYF. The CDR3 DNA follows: TGTGCCAGTAGACCGGGACACGGAGCCACAGATACGCAGTATTTT. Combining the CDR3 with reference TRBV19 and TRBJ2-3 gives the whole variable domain DGGITQSPKYLFRKEGQNVTLSCEQNLNHDAMYWYRQDPGQGLRLIYYSQIVNDFQKGDIAEGYSVSREKKESFPLTVTSAQKNPTAFYLCASRPGHGATDTQYFGPGTRLTVL.